This TCR beta chain appears in the sequencing data of a study of blood T cell repertoires in COVID-19. The wider study: The analysed material was cDNA or gDNA that came from T cells, B-cell-depleted T cells, or PBMCs.

TCRdb's table, derived via immunoSEQ multiplex PCR, lists solely in-frame clones and lacks some. The table has roughly 180,000 clones, roughly 84% seen once. The germline V gene has CDR1 MGHRA and CDR2 YSYEKL. The J segment lost 7 bases and the V segment lost 4 bases, leaving 10 bases of the junction unmatched. The CDR3 contains 16 residues. Sequenced: peripheral blood. The genes are TRBV4-1 and TRBJ2-5, with 12 bases identical to TRBD2. This TCR came from a man in his 60s who had recovered from COVID-19. The CDR3 DNA sequence: TGCGCCAGCAGCCCCTGGACTAGCGGGGCGACGGGGACCCAGTACTTC. This translates into CASSPWTSGATGTQYF.